This TCR beta chain was sequenced during a study of blood T cell repertoires in COVID-19. Turning to the study itself: Samples representing acute and convalescent COVID-19 were sourced from the United States, Italy and Spain.

It was during active infection that Seattle patients were enrolled and then longitudinally followed. The ends lost 8 bases at V and 4 bases at J; junction bases unmatched: 10. CDR3 length: 13 residues. The germline CDR1 and CDR2 sequences are GTSNPN and SVGIG (reference sequence). As handled by the study authors: Amplification of reference gene primers provided the estimated nucleated cell counts. Data came from immunoSEQ multiplex PCR; TCRdb stores just in-frame clones and leaves some out. The DNA was the basis for D and trimming; V, J and clone size are from that table. The table shows around 400,000 clones, with over 75% occurring only once.

The TCR was taken from a woman aged 25 to 45 with COVID-19, enrolled during active disease. Sequencing was performed on peripheral blood. The genes are TRBV30 and TRBJ1-2; TRBD1 aligns across 7 bases. The DNA of the CDR3 is TGTGCCATAGACCCGGGACAGCTCTATGGCTACACCTTC. Amino acid sequence: CAIDPGQLYGYTF. The whole variable domain, remainder taken from reference TRBV30 and TRBJ1-2, is SQTIHQWPATLVQPVGSPLSLECTVEGTSNPNLYWYRQAAGRGLQLLFYSVGIGQISSEVPQNLSASRPQDRQFILSSKKLLLSDSGFYLCAIDPGQLYGYTFGSGTRLTVV.